This TCR beta chain derives from a study of blood T cell repertoires in COVID-19. In the study overall: Samples came from the United States, Italy and Spain, spanning acute and convalescent COVID-19. PBMCs, B-cell-depleted T cells, or T cells were the source of the cDNA or gDNA that made up the material.

This CDR3 spans 18 amino acids. J gave up 1 base and V 10 bases, and 17 bases lay outside the gene matches. Germline values: CDR1 SNHLY, CDR2 FYNNEI. Study processing details: The assay estimated nucleated cells by amplifying reference gene primers. Produced via immunoSEQ multiplex PCR; TCRdb's table is partial and in-frame only. That table is the source of V, J and clone size, and D and trimming were worked out from the DNA. The sample holds under 200,000 clones; under 95% are singletons and the top ten take about 2%. The chain carries TRBV2 and TRBJ1-1; 11 positions agree with TRBD1. This receptor was identified in a man in his late teens or twenties with acute or convalescent COVID-19. Sequencing was carried out using peripheral blood. CDR3 protein: CATIGQGASFEPNTEAFF. CDR3 bases: TGTGCCACGATTGGACAGGGGGCCTCTTTTGAGCCGAACACTGAAGCTTTCTTT.